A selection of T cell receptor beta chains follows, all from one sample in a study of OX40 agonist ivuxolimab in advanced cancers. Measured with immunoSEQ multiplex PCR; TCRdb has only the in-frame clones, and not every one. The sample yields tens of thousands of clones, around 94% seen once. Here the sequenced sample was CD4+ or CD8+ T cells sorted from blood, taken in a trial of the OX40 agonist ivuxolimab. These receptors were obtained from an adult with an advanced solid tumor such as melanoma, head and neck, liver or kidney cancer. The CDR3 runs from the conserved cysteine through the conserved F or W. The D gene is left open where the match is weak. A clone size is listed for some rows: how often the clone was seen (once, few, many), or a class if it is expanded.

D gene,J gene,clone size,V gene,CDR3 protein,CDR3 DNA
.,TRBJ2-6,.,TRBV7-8,CASSLAAGPGANVLTF,TGTGCCAGCAGCTTAGCCGCAGGGCCTGGGGCCAACGTCCTGACTTTC
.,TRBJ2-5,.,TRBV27,CATNGESDTGKTQYF,TGTGCCACCAACGGCGAATCGGACACCGGGAAGACCCAGTACTTC
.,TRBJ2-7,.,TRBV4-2,CASSESPGTSYEQYF,TGTGCCAGCAGCGAAAGCCCCGGGACATCCTACGAGCAGTACTTC
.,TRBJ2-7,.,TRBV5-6,CASRSQAEDEQYF,TGTGCCAGCAGGTCCCAGGCGGAGGACGAGCAGTACTTC
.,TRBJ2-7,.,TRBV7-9,CASSPSRQPLEQYF,TGTGCCAGCAGCCCCAGTCGACAGCCGCTCGAGCAGTACTTC
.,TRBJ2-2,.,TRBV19,CASSPTNTGELFF,TGTGCCAGTAGTCCGACGAACACCGGGGAGCTGTTTTTT
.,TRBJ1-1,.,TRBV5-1,CASSLTGSEAFF,TGCGCCAGCAGCTTGACAGGGTCAGAAGCTTTCTTT
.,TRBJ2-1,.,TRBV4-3,CASSHYSGGIYNEQFF,TGCGCCAGCAGCCACTATAGCGGAGGCATCTACAATGAGCAGTTCTTC
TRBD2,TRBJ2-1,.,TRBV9,CASSGSGRHEQFF,TGTGCCAGCAGTGGTAGCGGGCGGCATGAGCAGTTCTTC
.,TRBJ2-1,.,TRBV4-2,CASSQDSPQQFF,TGTGCCAGCAGCCAAGATTCCCCGCAGCAGTTCTTC
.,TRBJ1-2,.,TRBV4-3,CASSQDEGGKNGYTF,TGCGCCAGCAGCCAAGATGAGGGAGGAAAAAATGGCTACACCTTC
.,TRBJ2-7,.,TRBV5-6,CASSLSDEEAYEQYF,TGTGCCAGCAGCTTGTCAGACGAGGAGGCCTACGAGCAGTACTTC
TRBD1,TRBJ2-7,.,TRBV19,CASSMGTGSPREQYF,TGTGCCAGTAGTATGGGGACAGGCTCACCGAGGGAGCAGTACTTC
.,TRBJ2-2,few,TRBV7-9,CASSARDNGTGELFF,TGTGCCAGCAGCGCCCGGGACAATGGGACCGGGGAGCTGTTTTTT
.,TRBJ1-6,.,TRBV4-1,CASSFSQVHPSSYNSPLHF,TGCGCCAGCAGCTTCTCCCAAGTTCACCCGAGCTCCTATAATTCACCCCTCCACTTT
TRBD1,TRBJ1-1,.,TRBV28,CASSPRGRAEAFF,TGTGCCAGCAGTCCTAGGGGGCGCGCTGAAGCTTTCTTT
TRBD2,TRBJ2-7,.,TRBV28,CASSPQRGSSYEQYF,TGTGCCAGCAGCCCCCAGCGGGGAAGCTCCTACGAGCAGTACTTC
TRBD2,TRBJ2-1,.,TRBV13,CASSLHSGRAYNEQFF,TGTGCCAGCAGCTTACATAGCGGGAGGGCCTACAATGAGCAGTTCTTC
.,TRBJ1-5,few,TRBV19,CASSIKASSNQPQHF,TGTGCCAGTAGTATCAAGGCGTCTAGCAATCAGCCCCAGCATTTT
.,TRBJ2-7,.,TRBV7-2,CASSLSRSGTTGYEQYF,TGTGCCAGCAGCTTAAGTCGGTCGGGGACAACGGGCTACGAGCAGTACTTC
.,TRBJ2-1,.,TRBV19,CASSITRVTYNEQFF,TGTGCCAGTAGTATCACCAGGGTTACCTACAATGAGCAGTTCTTC
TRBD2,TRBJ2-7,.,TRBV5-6,CASSWGLAGTYEQYF,TGTGCCAGCAGCTGGGGACTAGCGGGAACCTACGAGCAGTACTTC
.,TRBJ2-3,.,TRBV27,CASSFHGEGTDTQYF,TGTGCCAGCAGTTTCCACGGGGAGGGCACAGATACGCAGTATTTT
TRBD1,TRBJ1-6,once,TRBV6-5,CASSPDRGLSPLHF,TGTGCCAGCAGTCCTGACAGGGGGCTTTCACCCCTCCACTTT
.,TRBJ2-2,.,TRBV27,CASPMGWGTGELFF,TGTGCCAGCCCTATGGGGTGGGGCACCGGGGAGCTGTTTTTT
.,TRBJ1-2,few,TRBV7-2,CASRPRVGYGYTF,TGTGCCAGCAGACCTCGGGTAGGCTATGGCTACACCTTC
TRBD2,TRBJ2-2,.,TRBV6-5,CASSYVSGGTGELFF,TGTGCCAGCAGTTACGTTAGCGGGGGCACCGGGGAGCTGTTTTTT
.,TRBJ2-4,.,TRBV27,CASSLGGRNIQYF,TGTGCCAGCAGTTTGGGGGGGCGGAACATTCAGTACTTC
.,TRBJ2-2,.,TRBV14,CASSFGSANTGELFF,TGTGCCAGCAGCTTTGGGAGCGCGAACACCGGGGAGCTGTTTTTT
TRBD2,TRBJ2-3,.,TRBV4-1,CASSQVVLAGSSSTDTQYF,TGCGCCAGCAGCCAAGTTGTCCTAGCGGGGTCCTCTAGCACAGATACGCAGTATTTT